This T cell receptor beta chain was profiled in a study of cytomegalovirus exposure and HLA in healthy donors. PCR used 60 Vbeta primers and 13 Jbeta primers. Repertoires were generated with immunoSEQ multiplex PCR, while TCRdb's copy carries only in-frame clones and drops some. Among around 99,000 clones listed, about two thirds were seen once. The ends lost 0 bases at V and 7 bases at J; junction bases unmatched: 8. This CDR3 spans 15 amino acids. The germline V gene has CDR1 GTSNPN and CDR2 SVGIG (reference sequence). This clone has just a few counts. Sequencing was carried out using PBMCs. This rearrangement joins TRBV30 to TRBJ2-2, with 7 nucleotides matching TRBD2. This receptor was taken from a woman aged 70-85 years in good health and CMV-seropositive. The CDR3 is CAWSVPVLADGELFF. The CDR3 region has the DNA TGTGCCTGGAGTGTACCGGTTCTAGCGGACGGGGAGCTGTTTTTT. Full variable domain (rest looked up from reference TRBV30 and TRBJ2-2): SQTIHQWPATLVQPVGSPLSLECTVEGTSNPNLYWYRQAAGRGLQLLFYSVGIGQISSEVPQNLSASRPQDRQFILSSKKLLLSDSGFYLCAWSVPVLADGELFFGEGSRLTVL.